This is a list of T cell receptor beta chains from one sample in a study of cytomegalovirus exposure and HLA in healthy donors. Generated by immunoSEQ multiplex PCR, the TCRdb table keeps only in-frame clones and is missing some. The sample lists approximately 130,000 clones, about 79% occurring once. Input material: PBMCs. The receptors here all came from a female donor in good health and CMV-seropositive. Both conserved end residues are part of each CDR3. Each record gives: clone size, J gene, D gene, V gene, CDR3 protein, CDR3 DNA. D genes are given only for firm matches. Clone size is stated in some rows and not others, as once, few, many or a class when expanded.

. | TRBJ2-5 | . | TRBV5-5 | CASSFALNRQETQYF | TGTGCCAGCAGCTTTGCCCTAAATCGCCAAGAGACCCAGTACTTC
. | TRBJ2-2 | . | TRBV7-3 | CASSFGFANTGELFF | TGTGCCAGCAGCTTCGGGTTCGCGAACACCGGGGAGCTGTTTTTT
few | TRBJ2-1 | . | TRBV7-9 | CASSRLTGVPLDEQFF | TGTGCCAGCAGCCGACTGACGGGAGTCCCTCTGGATGAGCAGTTCTTC
. | TRBJ1-2 | TRBD1 | TRBV7-9 | CASTGTGRYGYTF | TGTGCCAGCACCGGGACAGGGCGCTATGGCTACACCTTC
few | TRBJ1-5 | . | TRBV27 | CASSPLNQPQHF | TGTGCCAGCAGCCCCCTCAATCAGCCCCAGCATTTT
. | TRBJ2-1 | TRBD2 | TRBV11-2 | CASSLSGSDEQFF | TGTGCCAGCAGCTTAAGCGGGAGCGATGAGCAGTTCTTC
. | TRBJ2-1 | TRBD1 | TRBV7-8 | CASSPRTGTYNEQFF | TGTGCCAGCAGCCCTCGGACAGGAACCTACAATGAGCAGTTCTTC
. | TRBJ1-5 | . | TRBV25-1 | CASSDSRGYNQPQHF | TGTGCCAGCAGTGATAGCAGGGGTTACAATCAGCCCCAGCATTTT
. | TRBJ2-2 | TRBD1 | TRBV2 | CASTGTANTGELFF | TGTGCCAGCACCGGGACAGCGAACACCGGGGAGCTGTTTTTT
once | TRBJ2-7 | TRBD1 | TRBV7-9 | CSSSRTGAEQYF | TGTTCCAGCAGCCGCACAGGGGCCGAGCAGTACTTC
. | TRBJ1-5 | . | TRBV30 | CAWSRGLMFNQPQHF | TGTGCCTGGAGCAGGGGCTTAATGTTCAATCAGCCCCAGCATTTT
. | TRBJ1-1 | TRBD1 | TRBV18 | CASSPEGQGDANTEAFF | TGTGCCAGCTCACCGGAGGGACAGGGGGACGCGAACACTGAAGCTTTCTTT
. | TRBJ2-2 | TRBD1 | TRBV25-1 | CASSGQDGQGYTGELFF | TGTGCCAGCAGTGGACAGGATGGACAGGGTTACACCGGGGAGCTGTTTTTT
once | TRBJ1-1 | . | TRBV2 | CASSEAGRGTEAFF | TGTGCCAGCAGTGAAGCGGGTCGCGGGACTGAAGCTTTCTTT
few | TRBJ2-3 | . | TRBV6-5 | CASSYSRTITDTQYF | TGTGCCAGCAGTTACTCGCGAACCATCACAGATACGCAGTATTTT
. | TRBJ1-4 | TRBD1 | TRBV5-1 | CASNMGGQDNEKLFF | TGCGCCAGCAATATGGGGGGACAGGATAATGAAAAACTGTTTTTT
once | TRBJ1-1 | . | TRBV5-1 | CASSLATTINTEAFF | TGCGCCAGCAGCTTGGCGACGACAATTAACACTGAAGCTTTCTTT
. | TRBJ2-3 | . | TRBV2 | CASSVGGSTDTQYF | TGTGCCAGCAGTGTAGGGGGTAGCACAGATACGCAGTATTTT
. | TRBJ2-3 | . | TRBV7-3 | CASSLDRSTDTQYF | TGTGCCAGCAGCTTAGACAGGTCCACAGATACGCAGTATTTT
few | TRBJ1-1 | TRBD1 | TRBV7-3 | CASSTGVSEAFF | TGTGCCAGCAGCACAGGGGTTTCTGAAGCTTTCTTT
. | TRBJ2-1 | . | TRBV7-2 | CASSLGVYGNEQFF | TGTGCCAGCAGCTTAGGAGTCTACGGCAATGAGCAGTTCTTC
few | TRBJ2-5 | TRBD1 | TRBV18 | CASSPGTGGLETQYF | TGTGCCAGCTCACCCGGGACAGGGGGCTTGGAGACCCAGTACTTC
once | TRBJ2-3 | . | TRBV6-5 | CASRPLGVTDTQYF | TGTGCCAGCAGACCCCTAGGAGTCACAGATACGCAGTATTTT
. | TRBJ2-5 | . | TRBV19 | CASIGRQAGQETQYF | TGTGCCAGTATCGGACGACAGGCTGGCCAAGAGACCCAGTACTTC
. | TRBJ2-1 | TRBD2 | TRBV9 | CASSASTSGEKQFF | TGTGCCAGCAGCGCCTCCACTAGCGGGGAAAAGCAGTTCTTC
. | TRBJ1-2 | TRBD1 | TRBV27 | CASSLGTGRYGYTF | TGTGCCAGCAGTTTAGGGACAGGGCGTTATGGCTACACCTTC